This T cell receptor (beta chain) appears in the sequencing data of a study of regulatory T cells in long-lasting Graves disease. Study-level background: Patients with new Graves' disease had used antithyroid drugs below 3 months. Study observations and caveats: Tissue studied was limited to peripheral blood, excluding thyroid tissue. Among samples with persistent disease, TRBV28, TRBJ1-2 and TRBJ2-5 were favored.

Described time point: newly diagnosed GD, antithyroid drugs for less than 3 months. Following extraction of RNA from PBMCs, that RNA was used to make the TCR library. All patients originated from an endocrinology department located in Xi'an, China. Building the TCR beta libraries relied on iRepertoire HTBI primers, and CDR3 regions underwent Arm-PCR. Via MiXCR, TCRdb re-called the multiplex PCR reads, giving one row per CDR3 protein. The sample lists about 300,000 distinct CDR3 sequences, 15% to 20% occurring once. This clonotype came up many times. Its antigen is currently unknown. V was clipped by 2 bases and J by 3 bases, with 9 bases between them. Looked up from germline, CDR1 is DFQATT and CDR2 is SNEGSKA (reference sequence). The CDR3 covers 13 residues.

The clonotype comes from a female donor with Graves disease. V gene TRBV20-1 combines with J gene TRBJ2-3; D is uncertain. The sample in question was peripheral blood mononuclear cells (PBMCs), obtained at new diagnosis, from a patient treated with antithyroid drugs. CDR3 bases: TGCAGTGCTAGATCCACCGGGACAGATACGCAGTATTTT. Protein sequence: CSARSTGTDTQYF.